The source of this T cell receptor beta chain is a study of blood T cell repertoires in COVID-19. Study at large: Material from acute and convalescent COVID-19 was sourced from the United States, Italy and Spain.

Some clones are missing from TCRdb's copy, which holds only in-frame ones; the method was immunoSEQ multiplex PCR. The data contain around 300,000 clones, roughly 86% of them singletons. Cohort 3 recovery required two negative PCRs, clearance, or symptom resolution. This receptor was obtained from a woman aged 25 to 39 who had recovered from COVID-19. What was sequenced was PBMCs or T cells enriched from blood (not recorded which).

In DNA form, the CDR3 reads TGCGCCAGCAGTGAGTCGACTAGCGGGAGCACAGATACGCAGTATTTT. Residues: CASSESTSGSTDTQYF. The chain recombines TRBV10-1 with TRBJ2-3; TRBD2 agrees at 10 bases. The V gene's germline CDR1 is WNHNN and CDR2 SYGVQD (reference sequence). CDR3 size: 16 residues. The junction had 0 bases not matched to a gene; V was cut back by 0 bases and J by 0 bases.